This is a list of T cell receptor beta chains from one sample in a study of CD8 T cells in Susac syndrome. In TCRdb, the immunoSEQ multiplex PCR reads were re-called with MiXCR into one record per CDR3 protein. Of about 150,000 distinct CDR3 sequences listed, about 95% are singletons. What was sequenced was CD4+ T cells from PBMCs. These receptor sequences come from a human donor with Susac syndrome. CDR3s include the opening cysteine and the closing phenylalanine or tryptophan. D genes are given only for firm matches. Expanded clones are given a class, and other clones once, few, many or no size at all.

J gene | clone size | D gene | V gene | CDR3 DNA | CDR3 protein
TRBJ2-3 | NA | NA | TRBV7-2 | TGTGCCAGCGGCCGATCCGGACAGTACACAGATACGCAGTATTTT | CASGRSGQYTDTQYF
TRBJ2-2 | NA | TRBD1 | TRBV20-1 | TGCAGTGCTAGGGCCGGGACAGGGGGCGACTTCGGGGAGCTGTTTTTT | CSARAGTGGDFGELFF
TRBJ2-1 | NA | NA | TRBV7-2 | TGTGCCAGCAGCTTACCATCAGGGAGCTCCTACAATGAGCAGTTCTTC | CASSLPSGSSYNEQFF
TRBJ2-7 | NA | TRBD1 | TRBV19 | TGTGCCACTTCACGGGGACAGGGGAGGTACGAGCAGTACTTC | CATSRGQGRYEQYF
TRBJ1-2 | NA | NA | TRBV5-1 | TGCGCCAGCAGCTTGGCCAATGGACGGGACTATGGCTACACCTTC | CASSLANGRDYGYTF
TRBJ1-1 | NA | NA | TRBV29-1 | TGCAGCGTTGAGGCTGGTCACAACACTGAAGCTTTCTTT | CSVEAGHNTEAFF
TRBJ2-3 | NA | TRBD2 | TRBV5-4 | TGTGCCAGCAGCTTGGTAGCGGGGGGCACAGATACGCAGTATTTT | CASSLVAGGTDTQYF
TRBJ2-1 | NA | NA | TRBV2 | TGTGCCAGCAGTGCCGATGAGCAGTTCTTC | CASSADEQFF
TRBJ1-2 | NA | TRBD1 | TRBV12-3/TRBV12-4 | TGTGCCAGCACCAGACAGGGAACTAACTATGGCTACACCTTC | CASTRQGTNYGYTF
TRBJ2-3 | once | NA | TRBV18 | TGTGCCAGCTCACCTATAGGAGATACGCAGTATTTT | CASSPIGDTQYF
TRBJ1-5 | NA | TRBD1 | TRBV29-1 | TGCAGCGTTTGGACAGGGGGCCGGCAGCCCCAGCATTTT | CSVWTGGRQPQHF
TRBJ2-5 | few | NA | TRBV12-3/TRBV12-4 | TGTGCCAGCAGTTTAGCGGGAATCCAAGAGACCCAGTACTTC | CASSLAGIQETQYF
TRBJ2-1 | NA | TRBD1 | TRBV5-1 | TGCGCCAGCAGCTTGGGGCAGGGGGTTTACAATGAGCAGTTCTTC | CASSLGQGVYNEQFF